The 18 T cell receptor beta chains below all came from one sample that was sequenced in a study of identical twins (TCRdb year 2016). Library preparation was by 5' RACE. TCRdb lists the instrument as Illumina HiSeq 2000. The public reads were reanalyzed by TCRdb: fastp trimming at Q25, MiXCR alignment, in-frame beta chains only. All rows with the same CDR3 protein become a single entry with the most common DNA and genes. Within this sample are more than 1.5 million distinct CDR3 sequences, with about 32% of them counted one time only. Together, the top ten hold around 0.3% of the sample. Sequencing was done on a sample of cord blood. These receptors originate from a newborn girl in good health.

The table lists this clonotype with a few counts. V gene TRBV20-1 combines with J gene TRBJ2-7; D may be TRBD2 (6 bases). V was pared by 0 bases and J by 3 bases, with 18 bases between. Germline CDR1 DFQATT, CDR2 SNEGSKA (reference sequence). This CDR3 contains 16 residues. For the CDR3, the DNA is TGCAGTGCTAGAGAGCTTGGGGGGACGGACCTCTACGAGCAGTACTTC. This gives the protein CSARELGGTDLYEQYF.

The V and J genes are TRBV11-2 and TRBJ2-5, with D possibly TRBD2 on 7 matching bases. This CDR3 contains 15 residues. The germline V and J ends were trimmed by 1 base and 4 bases, with 13 bases remaining between them. The germline gives CDR1 SGHAT, CDR2 FQNNGV. In nucleotides, the CDR3 is TGTGCCAGCAGCTTAGTGTGGGGGGGCGGAGAGACCCAGTACTTC. It yields the protein CASSLVWGGGETQYF.

This clonotype was detected a few times. The chain recombines TRBV7-9 with TRBJ2-3, with 7 bases identical to TRBD1. This CDR3 has 17 amino acids. With 2 bases clipped from V and 1 base from J, the junction kept 9 bases outside the gene matches. Germline V CDR1 and CDR2: SEHNR, FQNEAQ (reference sequence). The CDR3 protein is CASSLTVYRGGTDTQYF. DNA for the CDR3: TGTGCCAGCAGCTTAACGGTGTACAGGGGAGGCACAGATACGCAGTATTTT.

The CDR3 sequence is CSAASMLRAGSNTQYF. The CDR3 DNA reads as TGCAGTGCTGCTTCGATGCTGAGGGCCGGTTCAAATACGCAGTATTTT. J is TRBJ2-3 and V is TRBV20-1, with D maybe TRBD2 (5 bases). In germline, CDR1 is DFQATT, CDR2 SNEGSKA (reference sequence). CDR3 size: 16 residues. Trimming took off 5 bases at V and 7 bases at J, with 25 bases between the two ends.

This clonotype turned up a few times. The genes are TRBV25-1 and TRBJ1-1; the D is unclear. The CDR3 sequence is 16 residues long. Germline V lookup: CDR1 MGHDK, CDR2 SYGVNS. V was clipped by 0 bases and J by 4 bases, with 15 bases between them. The CDR3 nucleotides read TGTGCCAGCAGTGAATATGGTAGCCCAGAGGCCACTGAAGCTTTCTTT. Protein: CASSEYGSPEATEAFF.

This clonotype was found a few times. The gene calls are TRBV27 and TRBJ2-1; 9 nucleotides line up with TRBD2. Trimming cost V 5 bases and J 4 bases; bases outside gene matches: 6. The length of the CDR3 is 15 residues. CDR1 is MNHEY, CDR2 SMNVEV, per germline (reference sequence). The CDR3 reads CASSTRTSEYNEQFF. DNA for the CDR3: TGTGCCAGCAGTACACGGACTAGCGAGTACAATGAGCAGTTCTTC.

This clonotype came up a few times. This chain links TRBV24-1 with TRBJ2-1, with TRBD1 as a possible D gene (7 bases). The CDR3 is 14 residues long. Trimming shortened V by 3 bases and J by 5 bases, and 10 bases separated the two germline ends. The V gene's germline CDR1 is KGHDR and CDR2 SFDVKD. The CDR3 loop reads CATSDPGGNNEQFF. CDR3 sequence (DNA): TGTGCCACCAGTGATCCAGGGGGGAACAATGAGCAGTTCTTC.

This sequence joins TRBV20-1 and TRBJ2-3; D unclear. Trimming pared 3 bases from V and 2 bases from J, leaving 15 bases between. Looked up from germline, CDR1 is DFQATT and CDR2 is SNEGSKA (reference sequence). This CDR3 contains 15 residues. The CDR3 coding sequence is TGCAGTGCTAGCCCTCAACGGCTTTCCACAGATACGCAGTATTTT. This translates into CSASPQRLSTDTQYF.

CDR3 residues: CASSQRGLRNEQFF. Here the CDR3 DNA reads TGTGCCAGCAGCCAGCGGGGGCTGAGGAATGAGCAGTTCTTC. This chain connects TRBV7-2 to TRBJ2-1, with 8 bases lining up with TRBD2. The junction had 7 bases not matched to a gene; V was cut back by 5 bases and J by 7 bases. CDR3 size: 14 residues. Per germline, CDR1 SGHTA and CDR2 FQGNSA.

This clonotype was recorded many times. The chain uses TRBV29-1 and TRBJ1-1; a weak D match, TRBD1 (6 bases). Germline CDR1 is SQVTM and CDR2 is ANQGSEA. The CDR3 contains 13 residues. Trimming stripped 3 bases from V and 1 base from J, with 9 bases between. Written as DNA, the CDR3 is TGCAGCGTTGAGGGGGCAGCGAACACTGAAGCTTTCTTT. Protein sequence: CSVEGAANTEAFF.

This clonotype appeared many times. The chain uses TRBV11-2 and TRBJ2-1, with D possibly TRBD2 on 6 matching bases. The CDR3 covers 14 residues. The germline V gene has CDR1 SGHAT and CDR2 FQNNGV. V was trimmed by 1 base and J by 3 bases, leaving 7 bases between them. Here the CDR3 DNA reads TGTGCCAGCAGCTTAGCGACTAGCTACAATGAGCAGTTCTTC. As protein: CASSLATSYNEQFF. The full variable domain, rest sourced from reference TRBV11-2 and TRBJ2-1, is EAGVAQSPRYKIIEKRQSVAFWCNPISGHATLYWYQQILGQGPKLLIQFQNNGVVDDSQLPKDRFSAERLKGVDSTLKIQPAKLEDSAVYLCASSLATSYNEQFFGPGTRLTVL.

The chain carries TRBV3-1 and TRBJ2-3, with 13 bases identical to TRBD2. With V trimmed by 2 bases and J by 6 bases, 8 bases remained unmatched. The germline V gene encodes CDR1 LGHDT and CDR2 YNNKEL (reference sequence). The CDR3 runs 17 residues. The CDR3 bases are TGTGCCAGCAGCCAACGAGGGACTAGCGGGGTTCCGGATACGCAGTATTTT. As protein: CASSQRGTSGVPDTQYF.

V gene TRBV6-2 or TRBV6-3 combines with J gene TRBJ2-1; 12 bases align to TRBD2. CDR3 size: 14 residues. Germline V gives CDR1 MNHEY, CDR2 SVGEGT. The ends lost 6 bases at V and 14 bases at J; junction bases unmatched: 11. The CDR3 here is CASSHLGLAGNEFF. CDR3 in DNA: TGTGCCAGCAGCCACCTCGGACTAGCGGGAAACGAGTTCTTC.

This clonotype was detected once. The junction does not match germline at one end; this may be a read error. CDR3 region: CASGEALASGETQFF. Here the CDR3 DNA reads TGTGCCAGCGGTGAAGCGCTGGCTAGCGGAGAGACCCAGTTCTTC. V gene TRBV6-1 combines with J gene TRBJ2-5, with 7 bases aligning to TRBD2. The J call is doubtful: the DNA matches TRBJ2-1 better. The CDR3 runs 15 residues. The germline gives CDR1 MNHNS, CDR2 SASEGT.

The genes are TRBV20-1 and TRBJ1-6, with unresolved D. The CDR3 sequence is 14 residues long. V lost 0 bases and J 7 bases, leaving 10 bases between the germline ends. Germline-derived CDR1 and CDR2 are DFQATT and SNEGSKA (reference sequence). CDR3 DNA sequence: TGCAGTGCTAGAGAACCCTGGGGAAATTCACCCCTCCACTTT. It specifies CSAREPWGNSPLHF.

The sample holds a few counts of this clonotype. The CDR3 loop reads CASKVAARVQETQYF. DNA for the CDR3: TGCGCCAGCAAGGTTGCGGCCAGGGTCCAAGAGACCCAGTACTTC. The chain has TRBV5-1 and TRBJ2-5; a weak D match, TRBD1 (5 bases). Germline loops: CDR1 SGHRS, CDR2 YFSETQ. Trimming left V 6 bases short and J 1 base short, with 16 bases between. The CDR3 totals 15 residues.

This chain uses TRBV29-1 with TRBJ1-4, with 7 positions matching TRBD1. CDR3 length equals 12 residues. V lost 7 bases to trimming and J lost 1 base; unmatched junction nucleotides: 0. CDR1 is SQVTM, CDR2 ANQGSEA, per germline. This chain's CDR3 is CSGQGTNEKLFF. Written as DNA, the CDR3 is TGCAGCGGACAGGGAACTAATGAAAAACTGTTTTTT.

The sample holds a few counts of this clonotype. The rearrangement joins TRBV20-1 to TRBJ2-5; TRBD1 or TRBD2 may be the D gene (5 bases each). From germline, CDR1 is DFQATT and CDR2 SNEGSKA (reference sequence). V lost 1 base and J 4 bases, leaving 7 bases between the germline ends. The CDR3 is made up of 12 amino acids. CDR3 DNA: TGCAGTGCTAGAGGTGGGACAGAGACCCAGTACTTC. It is translated as CSARGGTETQYF.